This TCR beta chain was captured in a study of T cells in Graves' hyperthyroidism and ophthalmopathy. Turning to the study itself: The authors collected peripheral blood at initial diagnosis, before any treatment. Points from the study as a whole: Also found in blood were most expanded thyroid clonotypes above 0.001. By a 13 V-J model, ophthalmopathy was set apart from stable hyperthyroidism.

Amplified TCR beta CDR3 regions derived from RNA transcripts. A set of HTBI primers served as the primers for a first-round RT-PCR of the TCR CDR3. From the multiplex PCR reads, TCRdb called clonotypes with MiXCR, one entry per CDR3 protein. The sample lists approximately 610,000 distinct CDR3 sequences; under 15% were seen once. Notes on this clonotype: Its antigen is unidentified.

Extraction of PBMCs used 10 ml of fresh peripheral blood. Per the germline V gene, CDR1 is MNHNS and CDR2 is SASEGT. V lost 7 bases, J lost 3 bases, and 16 bases lay in between. This CDR3 has 14 amino acids. V usage is TRBV6-1 and J usage is TRBJ2-7; a possible D gene is TRBD1 (5 bases). The receptor was isolated from a woman aged 40 to 50 with Graves' ophthalmopathy. The sequencing input was blood. The DNA for the CDR3 is TGTGCCAGCATCGTAGACAGAGGAAACTACGAGCAGTACTTC. Protein sequence: CASIVDRGNYEQYF.